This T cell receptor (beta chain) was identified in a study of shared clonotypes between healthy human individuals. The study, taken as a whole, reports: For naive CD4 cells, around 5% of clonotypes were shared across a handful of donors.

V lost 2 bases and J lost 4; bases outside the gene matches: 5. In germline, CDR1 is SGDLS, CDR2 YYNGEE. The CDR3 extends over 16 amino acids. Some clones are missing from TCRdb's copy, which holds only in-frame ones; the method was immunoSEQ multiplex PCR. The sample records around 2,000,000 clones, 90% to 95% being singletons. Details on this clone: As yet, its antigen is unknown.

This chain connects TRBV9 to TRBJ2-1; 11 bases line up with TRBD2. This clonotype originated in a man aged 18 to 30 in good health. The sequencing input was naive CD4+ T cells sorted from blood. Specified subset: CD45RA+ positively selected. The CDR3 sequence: CASSVTGTSGYNEQFF. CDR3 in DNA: TGTGCCAGCAGCGTGACCGGGACTAGCGGATACAATGAGCAGTTCTTC.